This passage covers 20 T cell receptor beta chains from one sample sequenced in a study of blood T cell repertoires in COVID-19. Profiling relied on immunoSEQ multiplex PCR, and the TCRdb table lists in-frame clones only, not all of them. The table shows 150,000 to 200,000 clones, with about 80% occurring only once. Material: peripheral blood. Receptors originate from an older woman with COVID-19, enrolled during active disease.

V is TRBV10-3 and J is TRBJ2-7; a weak D match, TRBD2 (6 bases). Germline V gives CDR1 ENHRY, CDR2 SYGVKD. Trimming removed 6 bases at V and 6 bases at J, with 18 bases between. The CDR3 is made up of 14 amino acids. CDR3 DNA sequence: TGTGCCATCAGGGCTAGCGAAACCTCCAGCGAGCAGTACTTC. Protein: CAIRASETSSEQYF.

This clone was recorded at least ten times. V gene TRBV5-4 combines with J gene TRBJ2-1; D is unclear. The V gene lost 0 bases and the J gene lost 5 bases, with 15 bases spanning the gap. The CDR3 extends over 16 amino acids. CDR1 is SGHNT and CDR2 is YYREEE in the germline V gene (reference sequence). This CDR3 reads CASSLEWASSNNEQFF. The CDR3 DNA sequence: TGTGCCAGCAGCTTGGAGTGGGCTTCCTCTAACAATGAGCAGTTCTTC.

The rearrangement links TRBV4-1 to TRBJ2-3; TRBD2 aligns across 9 bases. Germline CDR1 and CDR2: MGHRA and YSYEKL. Trimming at V came to 0 bases and at J to 5 bases, leaving 3 bases not matched to a gene. The CDR3 totals 15 residues. CDR3 amino acids: CASSQELLAGDTQYF. As DNA, the CDR3 is TGCGCCAGCAGCCAAGAATTACTAGCGGGAGATACGCAGTATTTT.

This chain connects TRBV7-2 to TRBJ2-3; 7 bases are a match to TRBD2. V gave up 5 bases and J gave up 3 bases; unmatched junction bases: 11. CDR1 is SGHTA and CDR2 is FQGNSA in the germline V gene. CDR3 length equals 16 residues. CDR3 region: CASSVSSLGGTDTQYF. DNA for the CDR3: TGTGCCAGCAGCGTCTCTAGCTTGGGGGGGACAGATACGCAGTATTTT.

The CDR3 region has the DNA TGTGCCAGCAGCATGGGCGGGTACAACAATCAGCCCCAGCATTTT. Amino acids: CASSMGGYNNQPQHF. This chain connects TRBV5-4 to TRBJ1-5, with D hard to call. This CDR3 has 15 residues. V lost 4 bases and J lost 3, with 14 bases in between. Germline CDR1 reads SGHNT; CDR2 reads YYREEE (reference sequence).

This chain links TRBV10-3 with TRBJ2-2; 8 nucleotides line up with TRBD1. This CDR3 has 15 amino acids. The germline CDR1 and CDR2 sequences are ENHRY and SYGVKD. V gave up 7 bases and J gave up 1 base; unmatched junction bases: 5. The DNA for the CDR3 is TGTGCCATCAAAACCGGGACAGGGAACACCGGGGAGCTGTTTTTT. It yields the protein CAIKTGTGNTGELFF.

The chain combines TRBV6-2 or TRBV6-3 with TRBJ2-1; TRBD1 aligns across 9 bases. The CDR3 totals 17 residues. Germline V gene sequence: CDR1 MNHEY, CDR2 SVGEGT. V shed 6 bases, J shed 5 bases, and the junction held 14 bases outside the gene matches. For the CDR3, the DNA is TGTGCCAGCAGCACCCGGGGACAGGGTTGGGGAGACAATGAGCAGTTCTTC. This sequence encodes CASSTRGQGWGDNEQFF.

The chain carries TRBV27 and TRBJ1-1; no reliable D call. Germline V gene lookup returns CDR1 MNHEY and CDR2 SMNVEV (reference sequence). Trimming cost V 6 bases and J 7 bases, with 15 bases left between them. There are 13 residues in the CDR3. CDR3 coding DNA: TGTGCCAGCAGGAAGGTGGAGGAGCATGAAGCTTTCTTT. Residues: CASRKVEEHEAFF.

This rearrangement joins TRBV29-1 to TRBJ1-4; the D gene is possibly TRBD1 (6 bases). Germline V gives CDR1 SQVTM, CDR2 ANQGSEA. The CDR3 has 13 residues. The V and J ends lost 2 bases and 11 bases respectively, with 15 bases between them. The CDR3 spells CSVEKQGMTKLFF. CDR3 nucleotides: TGCAGCGTTGAAAAACAGGGAATGACCAAACTGTTTTTT.

The J gene is TRBJ2-5, the V gene TRBV7-8; 16 nucleotides agree with TRBD2. Germline CDR1 and CDR2: SGHVS and FQNEAQ. The CDR3 spans 16 residues. V dropped 3 bases and J dropped 5; count of bases not matched to a gene: 3. The CDR3 DNA reads as TGTGCCAGCAGCTTGGGACTAGCGGGAGGGTATGAGACCCAGTACTTC. Protein: CASSLGLAGGYETQYF.

The V gene is TRBV3-1 (or the pseudogene TRBV3-2), the J gene TRBJ1-1; 7 bases are a match to TRBD1. CDR3 size: 13 residues. Germline CDR1 is LGHDT and CDR2 is YNNKEL (reference sequence). V was clipped by 4 bases and J by 4 bases; unmatched bases: 3. The CDR3 DNA sequence: TGTGCCAGCAGCCCCAGGGGGAGCACTGAAGCTTTCTTT. The encoded protein is CASSPRGSTEAFF.

J is TRBJ1-2 and V is TRBV19; 8 nucleotides line up with TRBD1. Germline-derived CDR1 and CDR2 are LNHDA and SQIVND (reference sequence). Unmatched junction bases numbered 7, after V lost 5 bases and J lost 5 bases. CDR3 size: 14 residues. The CDR3 region is CASSPDRVGYGYTF. CDR3 nucleotide sequence: TGTGCCAGTAGTCCGGACAGGGTTGGATATGGCTACACCTTC.

V gene TRBV5-6 combines with J gene TRBJ1-4; D possibly corresponds to TRBD1 (6 bases). The ends were cut back, 4 bases at V and 5 bases at J, with 12 bases in the middle. CDR3 length: 14 residues. CDR1 is SGHDT, CDR2 YYEEEE, per germline. CDR3 loop: CASSRGGYNEKLFF. The CDR3, as DNA: TGTGCCAGCAGCCGGGGGGGCTACAATGAAAAACTGTTTTTT.

In regard to this clone: The junction shows a germline mismatch at one end, possibly a read error. CDR3 sequence (DNA): TGCAGTCTCGACTGGAACCCTGAAGCTTTCTTT. Residues: CSLDWNPEAFF. The V call is TRBV20-1, the J call TRBJ1-1; D uncertain. CDR3 length equals 11 residues. Germline assignment: CDR1 DFQATT and CDR2 SNEGSKA (reference sequence).

V usage is TRBV7-9 and J usage is TRBJ2-3; no reliable D call. The CDR3 extends over 15 amino acids. The V gene's germline CDR1 is SEHNR and CDR2 FQNEAQ (reference sequence). V was trimmed by 5 bases and J by 8 bases, leaving 20 bases between them. The CDR3 DNA sequence: TGTGCCAGCAGCCCGAGCCCCGACAAGGTTACTACGCAGTATTTT. Protein sequence: CASSPSPDKVTTQYF.

The table lists this clone with a few counts. The chain combines TRBV6-2 or TRBV6-3 with TRBJ1-1; 9 nucleotides match TRBD1. This CDR3 contains 15 residues. The V and J ends lost 7 bases and 1 base, in that order; junction bases with no gene match: 7. Per the germline V gene, CDR1 is MNHEY and CDR2 is SVGEGT. The DNA of the CDR3 is TGTGCCAGCAACCCACAGGGGGCCGGGAACACTGAAGCTTTCTTT. This translates into CASNPQGAGNTEAFF.

The rearrangement uses TRBV19 and TRBJ1-2; no reliable D call. CDR3 length equals 14 residues. Trimming took off 1 base at V and 5 bases at J, with 11 bases between the two ends. Germline V gene lookup returns CDR1 LNHDA and CDR2 SQIVND (reference sequence). CDR3 residues: CASSIGGELYGYTF. CDR3 nucleotide sequence: TGTGCCAGTAGTATAGGCGGAGAGCTATATGGCTACACCTTC.

The chain employs TRBV3-1 (or the pseudogene TRBV3-2) and TRBJ2-7; 10 bases are shared with TRBD1. This CDR3 is 12 amino acids long. V trimming: 3 bases; J trimming: 13 bases; junction bases outside the gene matches: 6. The germline V gene encodes CDR1 LGHDT and CDR2 YNNKEL (reference sequence). This CDR3 is CASSHTGTGVYF. The DNA for the CDR3 is TGTGCCAGCAGCCATACCGGGACAGGGGTTTACTTC.

The V and J genes are TRBV18 and TRBJ2-5, with TRBD2 as a possible D gene (5 bases). Deletions cut 5 bases from V and 1 base from J, with 11 bases between. Germline values: CDR1 KGHSH, CDR2 LQKENI. There are 14 residues in the CDR3. Written as DNA, the CDR3 is TGTGCCAGCTCAAGAAACAGCGGCCAAGAGACCCAGTACTTC. Amino acids: CASSRNSGQETQYF. Drawing the rest from reference TRBV18 and TRBJ2-5, the complete variable domain is NAGVMQNPRHLVRRRGQEARLRCSPMKGHSHVYWYRQLPEEGLKFMVYLQKENIIDESGMPKERFSAEFPKEGPSILRIQQVVRGDSAAYFCASSRNSGQETQYFGPGTRLLVL.

The chain has TRBV28 and TRBJ2-2, with a possible D match to TRBD1 (5 bases). V shed 3 bases and J shed 6 bases, with 14 bases lying between them. The CDR3 runs 15 residues. Germline V gene lookup returns CDR1 MDHEN and CDR2 SYDVKM. CDR3 in amino acids: CASSFNKGRSGELFF. The DNA for the CDR3 is TGTGCCAGCAGTTTTAATAAGGGGCGATCCGGGGAGCTGTTTTTT.